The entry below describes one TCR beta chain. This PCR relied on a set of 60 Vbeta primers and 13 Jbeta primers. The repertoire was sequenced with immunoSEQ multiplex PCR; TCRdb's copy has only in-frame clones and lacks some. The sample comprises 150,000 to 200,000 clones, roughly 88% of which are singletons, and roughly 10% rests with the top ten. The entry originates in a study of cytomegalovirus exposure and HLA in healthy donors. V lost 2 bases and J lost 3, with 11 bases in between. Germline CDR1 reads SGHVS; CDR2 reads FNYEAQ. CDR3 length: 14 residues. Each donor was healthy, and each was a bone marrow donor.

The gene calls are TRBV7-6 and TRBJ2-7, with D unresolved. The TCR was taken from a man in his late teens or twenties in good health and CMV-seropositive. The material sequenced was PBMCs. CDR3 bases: TGTGCCAGCAGCTTACAATCCCCCTACTACGAGCAGTACTTC. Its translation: CASSLQSPYYEQYF. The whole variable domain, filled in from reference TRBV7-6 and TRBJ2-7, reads GAGVSQSPRYKVTKRGQDVALRCDPISGHVSLYWYRQALGQGPEFLTYFNYEAQQDKSGLPNDRFSAERPEGSISTLTIQRTEQRDSAMYRCASSLQSPYYEQYFGPGTRLTVT.